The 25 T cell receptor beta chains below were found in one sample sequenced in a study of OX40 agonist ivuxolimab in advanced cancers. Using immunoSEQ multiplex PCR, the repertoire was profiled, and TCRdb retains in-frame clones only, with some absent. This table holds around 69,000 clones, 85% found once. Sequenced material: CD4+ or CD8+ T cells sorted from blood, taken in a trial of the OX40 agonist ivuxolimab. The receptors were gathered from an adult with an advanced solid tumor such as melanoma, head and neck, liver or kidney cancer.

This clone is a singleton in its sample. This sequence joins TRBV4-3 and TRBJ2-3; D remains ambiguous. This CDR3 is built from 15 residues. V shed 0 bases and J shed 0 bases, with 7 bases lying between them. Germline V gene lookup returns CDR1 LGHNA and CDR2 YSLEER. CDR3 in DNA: TGCGCCAGCAGCCAAGAATTAAGAAGCACAGATACGCAGTATTTT. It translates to CASSQELRSTDTQYF.

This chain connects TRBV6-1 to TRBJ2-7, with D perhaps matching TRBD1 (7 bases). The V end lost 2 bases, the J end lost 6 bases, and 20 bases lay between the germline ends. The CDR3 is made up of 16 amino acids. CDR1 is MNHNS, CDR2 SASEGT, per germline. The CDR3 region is CASSERGQPGVGEQYF. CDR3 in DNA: TGTGCCAGCAGTGAAAGGGGGCAGCCGGGGGTTGGCGAGCAGTACTTC.

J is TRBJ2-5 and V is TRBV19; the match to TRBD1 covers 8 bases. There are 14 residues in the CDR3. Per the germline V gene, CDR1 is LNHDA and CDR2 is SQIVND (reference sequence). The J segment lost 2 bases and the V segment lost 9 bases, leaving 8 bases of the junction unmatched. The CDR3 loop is CASKDRGLQETQYF. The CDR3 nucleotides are TGTGCCAGCAAAGACAGGGGCCTTCAAGAGACCCAGTACTTC.

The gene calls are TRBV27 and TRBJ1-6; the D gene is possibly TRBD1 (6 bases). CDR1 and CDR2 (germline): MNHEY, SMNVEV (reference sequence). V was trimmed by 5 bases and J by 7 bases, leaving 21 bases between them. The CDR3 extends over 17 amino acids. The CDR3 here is CASSATWTASINSPLHF. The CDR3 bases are TGTGCCAGCAGTGCCACCTGGACAGCTTCTATAAATTCACCCCTCCACTTT.

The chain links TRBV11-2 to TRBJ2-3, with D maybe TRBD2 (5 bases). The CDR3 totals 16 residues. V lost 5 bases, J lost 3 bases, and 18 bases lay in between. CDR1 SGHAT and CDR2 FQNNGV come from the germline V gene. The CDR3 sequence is CASSHKRTRGTDTQYF. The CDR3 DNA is TGTGCCAGCAGCCACAAGCGGACCCGAGGTACAGATACGCAGTATTTT.

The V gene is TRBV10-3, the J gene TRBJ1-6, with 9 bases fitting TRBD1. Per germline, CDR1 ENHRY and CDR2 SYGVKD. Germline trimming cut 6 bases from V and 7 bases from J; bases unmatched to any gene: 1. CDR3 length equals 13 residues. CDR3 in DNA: TGTGCCATCAGCGGACAGGGGAATTCACCCCTCCACTTT. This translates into CAISGQGNSPLHF.

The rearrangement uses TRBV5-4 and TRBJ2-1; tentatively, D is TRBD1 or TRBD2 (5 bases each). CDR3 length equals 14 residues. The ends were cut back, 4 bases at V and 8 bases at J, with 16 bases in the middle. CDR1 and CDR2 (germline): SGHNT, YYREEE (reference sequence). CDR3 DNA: TGTGCCAGCAGCAAAGAGTCCGGGGCCCATGAGCAGTTCTTC. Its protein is CASSKESGAHEQFF. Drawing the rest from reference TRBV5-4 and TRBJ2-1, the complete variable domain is ETGVTQSPTHLIKTRGQQVTLRCSSQSGHNTVSWYQQALGQGPQFIFQYYREEENGRGNFPPRFSGLQFPNYSSELNVNALELDDSALYLCASSKESGAHEQFFGPGTRLTVL.

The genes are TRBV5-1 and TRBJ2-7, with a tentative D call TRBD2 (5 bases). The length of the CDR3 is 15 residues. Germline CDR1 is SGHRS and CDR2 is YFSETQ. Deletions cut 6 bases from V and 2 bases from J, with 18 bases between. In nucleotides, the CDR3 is TGCGCCAGCAAACCATATTCCGGGGAGCCCTACGAGCAGTACTTC. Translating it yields CASKPYSGEPYEQYF. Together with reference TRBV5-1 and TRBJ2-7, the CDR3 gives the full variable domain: KAGVTQTPRYLIKTRGQQVTLSCSPISGHRSVSWYQQTPGQGLQFLFEYFSETQRNKGNFPGRFSGRQFSNSRSEMNVSTLELGDSALYLCASKPYSGEPYEQYFGPGTRLTVT.

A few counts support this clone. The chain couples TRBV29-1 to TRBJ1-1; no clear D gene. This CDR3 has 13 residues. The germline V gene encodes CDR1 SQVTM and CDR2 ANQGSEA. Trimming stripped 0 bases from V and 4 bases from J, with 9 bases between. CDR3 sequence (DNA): TGCAGCGTTGAAGATCGAAGAGGCACTGAAGCTTTCTTT. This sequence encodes CSVEDRRGTEAFF.

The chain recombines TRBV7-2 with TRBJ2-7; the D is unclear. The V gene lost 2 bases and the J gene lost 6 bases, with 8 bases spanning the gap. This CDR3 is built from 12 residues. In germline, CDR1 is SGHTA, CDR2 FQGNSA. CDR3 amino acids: CASSLYFSEQYF. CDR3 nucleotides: TGTGCCAGCAGCTTATATTTCTCCGAGCAGTACTTC.

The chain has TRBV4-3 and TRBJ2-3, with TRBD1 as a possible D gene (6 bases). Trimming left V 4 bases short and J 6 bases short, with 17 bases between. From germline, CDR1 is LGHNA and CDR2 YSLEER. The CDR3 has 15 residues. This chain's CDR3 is CASSLGTGKRDTQYF. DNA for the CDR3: TGCGCCAGCAGCCTCGGTACAGGGAAGCGGGATACGCAGTATTTT.

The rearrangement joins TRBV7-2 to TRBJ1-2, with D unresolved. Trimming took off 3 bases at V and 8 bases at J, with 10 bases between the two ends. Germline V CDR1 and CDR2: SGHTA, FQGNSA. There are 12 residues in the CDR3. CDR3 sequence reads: CASSFGWRGYTF. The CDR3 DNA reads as TGTGCCAGCAGCTTTGGATGGCGGGGCTACACCTTC.

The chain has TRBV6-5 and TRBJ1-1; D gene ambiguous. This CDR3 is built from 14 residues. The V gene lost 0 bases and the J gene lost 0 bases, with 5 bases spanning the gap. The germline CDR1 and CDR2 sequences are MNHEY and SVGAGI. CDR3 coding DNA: TGTGCCAGCAGTTACTCTACAGTGAACACTGAAGCTTTCTTT. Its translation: CASSYSTVNTEAFF.

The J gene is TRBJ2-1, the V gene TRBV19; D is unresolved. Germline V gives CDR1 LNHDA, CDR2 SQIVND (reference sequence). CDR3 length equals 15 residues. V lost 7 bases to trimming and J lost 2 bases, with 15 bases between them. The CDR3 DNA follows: TGTGCCAGTACCTTGGCGGACCCTCCCTACAATGAGCAGTTCTTC. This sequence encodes CASTLADPPYNEQFF.

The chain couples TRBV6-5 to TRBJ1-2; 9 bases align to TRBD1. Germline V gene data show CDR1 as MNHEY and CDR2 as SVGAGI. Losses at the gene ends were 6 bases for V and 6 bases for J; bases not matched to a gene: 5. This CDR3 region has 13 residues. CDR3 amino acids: CASRKGTGNGYTF. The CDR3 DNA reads TGTGCCAGCAGGAAAGGGACAGGGAATGGCTACACCTTC.

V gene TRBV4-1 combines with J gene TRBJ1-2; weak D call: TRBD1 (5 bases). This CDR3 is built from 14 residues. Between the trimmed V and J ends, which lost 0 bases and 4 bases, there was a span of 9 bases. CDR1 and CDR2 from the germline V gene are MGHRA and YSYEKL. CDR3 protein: CASSQEERGYGYTF. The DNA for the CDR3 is TGCGCCAGCAGCCAAGAGGAAAGGGGCTATGGCTACACCTTC.

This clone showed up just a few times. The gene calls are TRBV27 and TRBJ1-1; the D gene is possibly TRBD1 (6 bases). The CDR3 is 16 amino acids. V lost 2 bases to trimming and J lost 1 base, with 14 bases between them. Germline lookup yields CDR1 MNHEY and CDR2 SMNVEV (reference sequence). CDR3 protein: CASSLQPDSPNTEAFF. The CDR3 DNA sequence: TGTGCCAGCAGTTTACAACCGGACAGCCCGAACACTGAAGCTTTCTTT.

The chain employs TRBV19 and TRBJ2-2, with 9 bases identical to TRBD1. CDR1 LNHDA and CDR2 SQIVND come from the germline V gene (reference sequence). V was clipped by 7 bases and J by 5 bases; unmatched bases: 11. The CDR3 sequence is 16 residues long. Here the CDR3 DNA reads TGTGCCAGTACCAGTCTGGACAGGGGAGATACCGGGGAGCTGTTTTTT. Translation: CASTSLDRGDTGELFF.

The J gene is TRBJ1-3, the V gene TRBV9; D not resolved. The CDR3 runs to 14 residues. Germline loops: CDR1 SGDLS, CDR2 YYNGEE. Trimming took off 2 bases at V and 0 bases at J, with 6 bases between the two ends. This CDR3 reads CASSVSSSGNTIYF. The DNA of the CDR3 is TGTGCCAGCAGCGTGTCGTCCTCTGGAAACACCATATATTTT.

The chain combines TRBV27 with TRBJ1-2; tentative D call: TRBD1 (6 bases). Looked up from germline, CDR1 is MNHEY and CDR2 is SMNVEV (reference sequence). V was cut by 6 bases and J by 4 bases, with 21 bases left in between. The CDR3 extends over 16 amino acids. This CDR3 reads CASRRHRDTLLYGYTF. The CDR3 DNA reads TGTGCCAGCAGACGCCACCGGGACACCCTCCTCTATGGCTACACCTTC.

CDR3 nucleotide sequence: TGTGCCAGCAGCCCCATAGGGGAGGCCGGGGAGCTGTTTTTT. This sequence encodes CASSPIGEAGELFF. The chain combines TRBV7-3 with TRBJ2-2, with a weak D call TRBD2 (6 bases). The CDR3 spans 14 residues. CDR1 and CDR2 from the germline V gene are SGHTA and FQGTGA. V shed 5 bases and J shed 6 bases, with 13 bases lying between them.

CDR3 amino acids: CASSLTAGEQYF. The CDR3 DNA sequence: TGTGCCAGCAGCTTAACAGCGGGGGAGCAGTACTTC. The chain joins TRBV7-2 to TRBJ2-7, with 7 bases lining up with TRBD2. Germline assignment: CDR1 SGHTA and CDR2 FQGNSA. V trimming: 2 bases; J trimming: 7 bases; junction bases outside the gene matches: 2. CDR3 size: 12 residues. The full variable domain, in which reference TRBV7-2 and TRBJ2-7 provide the parts outside the CDR3, is GAGVSQSPSNKVTEKGKDVELRCDPISGHTALYWYRQSLGQGLEFLIYFQGNSAPDKSGLPSDRFSAERTGGSVSTLTIQRTQQEDSAVYLCASSLTAGEQYFGPGTRLTVT.

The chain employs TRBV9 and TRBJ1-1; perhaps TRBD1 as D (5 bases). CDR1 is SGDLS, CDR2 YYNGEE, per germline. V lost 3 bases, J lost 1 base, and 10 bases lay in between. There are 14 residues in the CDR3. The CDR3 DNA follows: TGTGCCAGCAGCGACGGTCAGGGGAACACTGAAGCTTTCTTT. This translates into CASSDGQGNTEAFF.

CDR3 DNA: TGTGCCAGCAGCTTAGGGGTTGCGGGAGCGAGAAGCACAGATACGCAGTATTTT. Protein product: CASSLGVAGARSTDTQYF. The rearrangement joins TRBV11-3 to TRBJ2-3; 7 bases map to TRBD2. V lost 1 base to trimming and J lost 0 bases; unmatched junction nucleotides: 10. Germline V gene sequence: CDR1 SGHNT, CDR2 YENEEA. The CDR3 extends over 18 amino acids. The variable domain in full, completed from reference TRBV11-3 and TRBJ2-3, reads EAGVVQSPRYKIIEKKQPVAFWCNPISGHNTLYWYLQNLGQGPELLIRYENEEAVDDSQLPKDRFSAERLKGVDSTLKIQPAELGDSAVYLCASSLGVAGARSTDTQYFGPGTRLTVL.

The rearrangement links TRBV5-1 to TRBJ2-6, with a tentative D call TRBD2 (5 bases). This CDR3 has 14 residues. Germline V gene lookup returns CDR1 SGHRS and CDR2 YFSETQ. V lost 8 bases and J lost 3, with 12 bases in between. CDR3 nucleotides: TGCGCCAGTAGCGAGGGTGGTGGGGCCAACGTCCTGACTTTC. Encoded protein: CASSEGGGANVLTF.